This TCR beta chain was identified during a study of cytomegalovirus exposure and HLA in healthy donors. Study findings and constraints: Most likely, a cluster of highly shared sequence variants arose as a sequencing artifact. The study had only CMV serostatus as immune exposure information. Rarity marked most TCR sequences, yet some public TCRs occurred in many donors. Donors were assumed by presence/absence analyses to have roughly uniform sequencing depth.

This clone was seen once. The antigen is undetermined. A multiplex PCR was run with 60 Vbeta primers and 13 Jbeta primers. Using immunoSEQ multiplex PCR, the repertoire was profiled, and TCRdb retains in-frame clones only, with some absent. Here the sample spans over 85,000 clones, 75% to 80% being singletons. The V gene lost 7 bases and the J gene lost 2 bases, with 12 bases spanning the gap. The germline CDR1 and CDR2 sequences are MDHEN and SYDVKM. The CDR3 length is 13 residues. The TCR originated in a female donor in good health and CMV-seronegative. Source material: PBMCs. The genes are TRBV28 and TRBJ2-7, with D tentatively TRBD1 (6 bases). CDR3 region: CASTRTVTYEQYF. CDR3 nucleotide sequence: TGTGCCAGCACCCGGACAGTTACCTACGAGCAGTACTTC.